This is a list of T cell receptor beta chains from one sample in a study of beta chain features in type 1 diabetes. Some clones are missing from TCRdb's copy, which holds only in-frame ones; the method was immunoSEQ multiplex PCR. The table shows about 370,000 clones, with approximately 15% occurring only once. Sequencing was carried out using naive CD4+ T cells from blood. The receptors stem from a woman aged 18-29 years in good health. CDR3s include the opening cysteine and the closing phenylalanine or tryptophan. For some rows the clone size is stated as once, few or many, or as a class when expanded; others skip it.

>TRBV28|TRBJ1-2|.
CETRRSALYYGYTF
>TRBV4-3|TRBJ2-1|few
CASSPRRGDEQFF
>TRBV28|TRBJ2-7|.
CATWSGGYEQYF
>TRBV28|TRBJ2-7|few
CASSLYPGFNEQYF
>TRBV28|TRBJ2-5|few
CASSLAGLQTQYF
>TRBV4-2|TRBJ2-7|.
CASSQEGTSGSNEQYF
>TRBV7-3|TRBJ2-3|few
CASSFGTSGIGSGTQYF
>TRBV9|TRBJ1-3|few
CASSRTGTEGNTIYF
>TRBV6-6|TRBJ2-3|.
CASRNSGRSGTDTQYF
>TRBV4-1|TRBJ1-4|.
CASSAPGHSNEKLFF
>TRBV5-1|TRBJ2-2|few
CASFQGNTGELFF
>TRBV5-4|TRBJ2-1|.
CASSLDSGRYNEQFF
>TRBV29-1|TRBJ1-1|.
CSVSRADTEAFF
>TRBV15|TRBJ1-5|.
CATSQTGGNQPQHF
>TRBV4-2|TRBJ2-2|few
CASSETSGRINTGELFF
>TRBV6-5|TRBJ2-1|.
CASTPRLAGVNEQFF
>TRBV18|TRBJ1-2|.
CASSQGAYGYTF
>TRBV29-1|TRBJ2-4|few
CSVEDWVPGHLLAKNIQYF
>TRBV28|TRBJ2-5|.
CASTLAGLEETQYF
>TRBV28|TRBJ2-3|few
CASRRGGSTDTQYF
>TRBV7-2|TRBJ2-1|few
CASSLIGQGDNEQFF
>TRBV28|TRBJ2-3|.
CATTTSGRTDTQYF
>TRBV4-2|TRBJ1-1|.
CASSQGQGPVNTEAFF
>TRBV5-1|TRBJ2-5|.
CASSLEQGDMETQYF
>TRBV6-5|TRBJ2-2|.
CASSRTGWTGELFF
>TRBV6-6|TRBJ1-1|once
CASSLPGGTEAFF
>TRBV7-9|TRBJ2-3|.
CASSFSGGSSHTQYF
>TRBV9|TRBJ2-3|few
CASSVGLAGDTQYF
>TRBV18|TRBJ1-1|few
CASSRDRGPTEAFF
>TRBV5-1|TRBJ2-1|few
CASSRGLAGVGDYNEQFF
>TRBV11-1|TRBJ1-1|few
CASSLGGDREAFF
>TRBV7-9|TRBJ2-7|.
CASSRTGNWLDEQYF
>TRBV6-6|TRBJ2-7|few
CASSYPSTTYEQYF
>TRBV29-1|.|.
CSVGNRDRVHEQYF
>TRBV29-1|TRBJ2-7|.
CSVEQQGGAEQYF
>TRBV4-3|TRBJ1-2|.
CASSPRTGGSHGYTF
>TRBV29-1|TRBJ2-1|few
CSVARLAGASSYNEQFF
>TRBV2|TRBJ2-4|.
CASWDPGTGFIAKNIQYF
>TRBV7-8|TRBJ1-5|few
CASSLGAPDQPQHF
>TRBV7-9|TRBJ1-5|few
CASSSGGHSNQPQHF
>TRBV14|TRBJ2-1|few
CASSQDVAGVDEQFF